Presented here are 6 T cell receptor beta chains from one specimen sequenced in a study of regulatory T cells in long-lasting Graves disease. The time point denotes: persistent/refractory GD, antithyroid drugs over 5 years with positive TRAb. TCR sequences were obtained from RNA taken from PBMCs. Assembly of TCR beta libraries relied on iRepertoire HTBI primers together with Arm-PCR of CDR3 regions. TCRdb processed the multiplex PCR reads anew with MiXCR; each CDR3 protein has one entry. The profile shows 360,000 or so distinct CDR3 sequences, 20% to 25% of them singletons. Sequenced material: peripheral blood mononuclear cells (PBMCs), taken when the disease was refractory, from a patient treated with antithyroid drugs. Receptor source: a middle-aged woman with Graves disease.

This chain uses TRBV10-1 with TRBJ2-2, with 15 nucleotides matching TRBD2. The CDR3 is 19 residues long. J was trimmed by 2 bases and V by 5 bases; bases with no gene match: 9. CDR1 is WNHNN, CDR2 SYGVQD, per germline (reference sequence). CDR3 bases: TGCGCCAGCAGTAAGGGACTAGCGGGAGGCTCAACAAACACCGGGGAGCTGTTTTTT. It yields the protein CASSKGLAGGSTNTGELFF.

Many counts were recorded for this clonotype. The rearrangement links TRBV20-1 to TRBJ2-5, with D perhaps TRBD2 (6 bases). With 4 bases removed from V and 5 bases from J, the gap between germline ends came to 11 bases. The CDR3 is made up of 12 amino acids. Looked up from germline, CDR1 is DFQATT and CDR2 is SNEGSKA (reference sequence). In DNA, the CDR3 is TGCAGTGCTACCGGGGGAAGTGAGACCCAGTACTTC. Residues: CSATGGSETQYF.

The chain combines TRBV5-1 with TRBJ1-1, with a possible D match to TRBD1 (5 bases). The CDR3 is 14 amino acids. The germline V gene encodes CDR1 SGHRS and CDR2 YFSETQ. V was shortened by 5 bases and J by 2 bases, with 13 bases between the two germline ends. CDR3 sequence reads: CASSSQGPNTEAFF. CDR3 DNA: TGCGCCAGCAGTTCCCAGGGCCCAAACACTGAAGCTTTCTTT.

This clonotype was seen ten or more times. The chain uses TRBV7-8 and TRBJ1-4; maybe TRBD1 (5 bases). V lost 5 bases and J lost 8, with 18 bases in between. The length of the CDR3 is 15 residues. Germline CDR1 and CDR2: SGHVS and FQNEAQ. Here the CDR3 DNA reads TGTGCCAGCAGCCCAAGGGACGGGAGAGGCGAAAAACTGTTTTTT. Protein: CASSPRDGRGEKLFF. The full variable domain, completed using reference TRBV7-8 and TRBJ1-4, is GAGVSQSPRYKVAKRGQDVALRCDPISGHVSLFWYQQALGQGPEFLTYFQNEAQLDKSGLPSDRFFAERPEGSVSTLKIQRTQQEDSAVYLCASSPRDGRGEKLFFGSGTQLSVL.

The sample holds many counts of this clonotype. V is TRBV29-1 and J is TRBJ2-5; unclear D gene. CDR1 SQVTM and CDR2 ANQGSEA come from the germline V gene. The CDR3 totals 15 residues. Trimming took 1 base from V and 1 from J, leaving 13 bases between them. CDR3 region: CSVEGRSKAQETQYF. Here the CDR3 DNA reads TGCAGCGTTGAAGGGAGATCCAAGGCCCAAGAGACCCAGTACTTC.

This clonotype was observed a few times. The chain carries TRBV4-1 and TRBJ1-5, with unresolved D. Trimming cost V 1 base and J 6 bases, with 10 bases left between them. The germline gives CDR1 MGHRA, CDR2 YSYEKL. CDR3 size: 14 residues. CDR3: CASSQVTVLQPQHF. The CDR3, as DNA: TGCGCCAGCAGCCAAGTAACAGTTCTTCAGCCCCAGCATTTT.